This entry concerns a single T cell receptor beta chain. The table lists this clone with a few counts. No antigen is known for it. The sample holds no much larger clone one base away, and base qualities are not on file. Using the deep immunoSEQ assay, TCR CDR3 regions were amplified from genomic DNA by multiplex PCR. For each cell subset, the extracted genomic DNA was distributed evenly across all wells of several immunoSEQ 96-well plates, and each plate served as one replicate. For sorted subsets, each replicate PCR was loaded with roughly 0.2 ug genomic DNA, equivalent to approximately 33,000 T cell genomes. The purified libraries were quantified using a Qubit 3.0 fluorometer, sized with a Bioanalyzer 2100, and then quantified again using the KAPA Library Quantification kit. Every immunoSEQ 96-well plate was sequenced on a dedicated single-read 150-cycle Illumina NextSeq 550 flow cell. On the authors' methods: Because only junctional sequences without quality scores were contained in the immunoSEQ output, filtering matching that applied to full-length reads could not be performed. Sequences were annotated with PyIR, a Python wrapper for IgBLAST v1.9, and V/J genes and CDR3 were assigned using IMGT germline references. Reads were filtered out if the reads had weak V/J assignments (E-value above 1e-6), no CDR3, stop codons, out-of-frame junctions, or ambiguous translated residues. V3J clonotypes were defined as sequences sharing an identical inferred V gene, J gene, and CDR3 amino acid sequence. Percentage overlap between repertoires was calculated by dividing the number of shared unique clonotypes by the size of the smaller repertoire. Richness of each repertoire was evaluated using RTK rarefaction, the Chao1 estimator, and Recon v2.1 estimates of unobserved clonotypes. For all TCRbeta clonotypes obtained by the gDNA method from a few donors, generation probabilities were computed with OLGA. TCRdb took over this immuneACCESS table, retaining in-frame rearrangements with V and J assigned. Such tables are incomplete; in checked studies, under half of the missing clones stem from an unresolved V gene, and the remainder is unexplained. V and J calls and clone size are given by that table; D and trimming were obtained from the DNA. The sample records roughly 760,000 clones, less than 85% of which are singletons. The top ten clonotypes cover 1.5% to 2% of the sample.

The donors were healthy, HIV-negative adults with no recently reported acute infections or vaccinations. Every donor was a Caucasian adult residing in Nashville, Tennessee, USA. Magnetic negative selection was used to enrich CD4+ T cells, after which naive cells were positively selected on CD45RA and the negative fraction became the memory subset. Blood was obtained by leukapheresis, after which PBMCs were separated by Ficoll-Histopaque density gradient centrifugation and cryopreserved in liquid nitrogen vapor phase. Analytical flow cytometry was used to check the purity and quantity of every magnetically sorted T cell population. Genomic DNA was isolated from each sorted fraction and quantified by UV absorbance on a Nanodrop 2000c. This specimen belongs to a study of shared clonotypes between healthy human individuals (dated by TCRdb to the early 2020s). About the full investigation: A couple of women and a few men aged 18 to 49 years were included in the cohort. Per donor, three plates each were used for CD4 naive and CD4 memory, two for CD8 naive, and one for CD8 memory. Blood TCR repertoires of several healthy adults were deeply sequenced to estimate repertoire size and the extent of clonotype sharing between individuals. Libraries were prepared and TCR repertoires were sequenced by different laboratories using diverse techniques, in order to increase sequencing depth and limit assay-specific biases. Between about 0.9 and 9 billion PBMCs per donor were obtained by leukapheresis.

Its CDR3 holds 14 amino acids, cysteine through phenylalanine. Of the read, only the CDR3 DNA is kept; its 42 bases are in frame from base 1. Trimming accounts for 1 base at V and 5 bases at J, while the number of junction bases matched to no gene is 5. CDR1 and CDR2, per the germline V gene, are SGHTA and FQGNSA. Overall results and qualifications from the work: Sampling was limited to blood, and TCR repertoires in tissue likely differ from TCR repertoires in blood. Because the study included only a small number of donors, the genetic and exposure-history diversity represented was limited. Pairwise subsampling indicated that sequencing depth was expected to affect the degree of clonotype sharing among donors. Sharing across a few donors was observed for about 5% of naive CD4, over 3% of naive CD8, 2% to 2.5% of memory CD4, and around 0.4% of memory CD8 clonotypes. Incomplete sequencing was indicated by rarefaction of sorted-subset datasets, despite the large sequencing depth. Naive subsets generally had larger estimated clonotype richness than memory subsets did. Compared with non-shared clonotypes, the clonotypes found in all four sorted-subset donors had higher generation probabilities.

Sequencing was carried out using memory CD4+ T cells sorted from blood. Explained via the paper, the cell subset or site label denotes: CD45RA-negative fraction. This TCR was sampled from a woman in her 30s in good health. This sequence uses TRBV7-2 and TRBJ2-7, and 7 junctional nucleotides match TRBD2. Read as DNA, the sequence is TGTGCCAGCAGCTTAGTTACTAGCGTGGACGAGCAGTACTTC. The resulting protein is CASSLVTSVDEQYF.